The T cell receptor (beta chain) described here comes from a study of Graves' ophthalmopathy and Graves' hyperthyroidism. Using RNA transcripts, the TCR beta CDR3 regions were amplified. Investigators did first-round RT-PCR with HTBI primers, then second-round multiplex PCR. TCRdb passed the multiplex PCR reads through MiXCR, listing each CDR3 protein once. The data contain hundreds of thousands of distinct CDR3 sequences, roughly 50% of them singletons. The CDR3 loop spans 13 amino acids. Germline-derived CDR1 and CDR2 are SGHRS and YFSETQ. Trimming took off 2 bases at V and 8 bases at J, with 13 bases between the two ends.

V and J are TRBV5-1 and TRBJ1-1; no clear D gene. Input material: peripheral blood. The TCR was taken from an adult man with Graves' ophthalmopathy. The CDR3: CASSFITDGEAFF. CDR3 in DNA: TGCGCCAGCAGCTTTATAACAGACGGGGAAGCTTTCTTT.